The 18 T cell receptor beta chains given below trace back to one sample, sequenced in a study of blood T cell repertoires in COVID-19. Sequencing used immunoSEQ multiplex PCR; TCRdb keeps in-frame clones, though not all of them. Here the sample spans under 200,000 clones, roughly 77% being singletons. The sequenced sample was peripheral blood. The receptor set was obtained from a man between 65 and 85 years old with active or convalescent COVID-19.

The chain has TRBV7-2 and TRBJ2-5, with 11 bases matching TRBD1. Looked up from germline, CDR1 is SGHTA and CDR2 is FQGNSA. Unmatched junction bases numbered 0, after V lost 5 bases and J lost 4 bases. The length of the CDR3 is 13 residues. The CDR3 sequence is CASSGQGAETQYF. For the CDR3, the DNA is TGTGCCAGCAGCGGACAGGGGGCAGAGACCCAGTACTTC.

V gene TRBV19 combines with J gene TRBJ1-2, with D maybe TRBD1 (5 bases). The V gene's germline CDR1 is LNHDA and CDR2 SQIVND (reference sequence). CDR3 size: 14 residues. Trimming took 4 bases from V and 2 from J, leaving 11 bases between them. DNA of the CDR3: TGTGCCAGTAGTACGGCAGGGCTAAACTATGGCTACACCTTC. It is translated as CASSTAGLNYGYTF.

This sequence joins TRBV3-1 (or the pseudogene TRBV3-2) and TRBJ2-3; D is possibly TRBD2 (6 bases). Per the germline V gene, CDR1 is LGHDT and CDR2 is YNNKEL (reference sequence). The CDR3 consists of 15 residues. V was pared by 5 bases and J by 0 bases, with 12 bases between. The CDR3 sequence: CASSWIGTSTDTQYF. The DNA of the CDR3 is TGTGCCAGCAGCTGGATCGGGACTAGCACAGATACGCAGTATTTT.

This clone was counted a few times. For the CDR3, the DNA is TGCAGCGTTGAAGATCTCGGCGGGAGGGCTGGGGAGACCCAGTACTTC. Translating it yields CSVEDLGGRAGETQYF. The chain joins TRBV29-1 to TRBJ2-5; TRBD2 matches 9 bases. CDR3 length: 16 amino acids. V was pared by 0 bases and J by 5 bases, with 10 bases of the junction left unmatched. The germline V gene has CDR1 SQVTM and CDR2 ANQGSEA.

V and J are TRBV14 and TRBJ2-3; D might be TRBD2 (5 bases). V was pared by 0 bases and J by 3 bases, with 13 bases between. CDR3 size: 16 residues. Looked up from germline, CDR1 is SGHDN and CDR2 is FVKESK. Here the CDR3 reads CASSQDPGLRTDTQYF. The CDR3 DNA is TGTGCCAGCAGCCAAGACCCCGGACTTCGTACAGATACGCAGTATTTT.

V and J are TRBV24-1 and TRBJ2-3; D may be TRBD1 (7 bases). CDR3 size: 16 residues. Trimming took off 2 bases at V and 3 bases at J, with 14 bases between the two ends. The germline V gene encodes CDR1 KGHDR and CDR2 SFDVKD. The CDR3 spells CATSDSRGVRTDTQYF. For the CDR3, the DNA is TGTGCCACCAGTGATTCCAGGGGGGTGAGAACAGATACGCAGTATTTT.

This chain links TRBV7-2 with TRBJ1-3; D remains ambiguous. Germline CDR1 is SGHTA and CDR2 is FQGNSA. The CDR3 loop spans 16 amino acids. V shed 0 bases and J shed 0 bases, with 9 bases lying between them. CDR3 loop: CASSLAPAGSGNTIYF. The CDR3 DNA reads as TGTGCCAGCAGCTTAGCGCCAGCAGGCTCTGGAAACACCATATATTTT.

This clone was seen a few times. The chain carries TRBV7-2 and TRBJ2-1, with 9 bases matching TRBD2. Germline lookup yields CDR1 SGHTA and CDR2 FQGNSA. The CDR3 runs to 19 residues. Trimming removed 1 base from V and 4 bases from J; junction bases left unmatched: 14. CDR3 in amino acids: CASSLVPLSSSGGYNEQFF. The CDR3 DNA reads TGTGCCAGCAGCTTAGTACCCCTGAGCTCCAGCGGGGGGTACAATGAGCAGTTCTTC.

The V and J genes are TRBV3-1 (or the pseudogene TRBV3-2) and TRBJ2-3; TRBD2 agrees at 8 bases. The trim removed 0 bases at V and 8 bases at J, leaving 7 bases unmatched. This CDR3 has 15 amino acids. CDR1 is LGHDT and CDR2 is YNNKEL in the germline V gene (reference sequence). CDR3 in DNA: TGTGCCAGCAGCCAAGACCCCGGGACTAGTGCTACGCAGTATTTT. Translation: CASSQDPGTSATQYF.

Here the CDR3 reads CASSEDFFVLAGLQSSYNEQFF. The CDR3, as DNA: TGTGCCAGCAGTGAAGACTTTTTTGTACTAGCGGGCTTACAAAGCTCCTACAATGAGCAGTTCTTC. V usage is TRBV6-1 and J usage is TRBJ2-1; 9 nucleotides agree with TRBD2. The germline V gene has CDR1 MNHNS and CDR2 SASEGT. The CDR3 is 22 residues long. The junction had 19 bases not matched to a gene; V was cut back by 1 base and J by 0 bases.

V and J are TRBV14 and TRBJ1-2; D call uncertain. Germline assignment: CDR1 SGHDN and CDR2 FVKESK. This CDR3 has 12 residues. V gave up 0 bases and J gave up 4 bases, with 3 bases separating them. The CDR3 region is CASSQEAYGYTF. The CDR3 DNA sequence: TGTGCCAGCAGCCAAGAGGCCTATGGCTACACCTTC.

The rearrangement links TRBV10-1 to TRBJ2-3; 8 bases are shared with TRBD1. In germline, CDR1 is WNHNN, CDR2 SYGVQD (reference sequence). The CDR3 covers 16 residues. V gave up 4 bases and J gave up 2 bases; unmatched junction bases: 8. CDR3 sequence reads: CASSAGTGGLTDTQYF. The CDR3 DNA is TGCGCCAGCAGTGCCGGGACAGGTGGGCTCACAGATACGCAGTATTTT.

The chain uses TRBV30 and TRBJ1-2; 9 positions match TRBD1. Germline trimming cut 2 bases from V and 3 bases from J; bases unmatched to any gene: 13. This CDR3 region has 17 residues. Germline V gene sequence: CDR1 GTSNPN, CDR2 SVGIG (reference sequence). For the CDR3, the DNA is TGTGCCTGGAGTCCCGGACAGGGGATTTATTTTGACTATGGCTACACCTTC. Encoded protein: CAWSPGQGIYFDYGYTF.

The rearrangement uses TRBV18 and TRBJ2-1; tentative D call: TRBD1 (6 bases). CDR3 length equals 18 residues. CDR1 and CDR2 (germline): KGHSH, LQKENI. V was cut by 0 bases and J by 3 bases, with 18 bases left in between. CDR3 residues: CASSPPSGSSGHYNEQFF. The CDR3 nucleotides read TGTGCCAGCTCACCACCGTCAGGGTCCTCGGGACACTACAATGAGCAGTTCTTC.

This chain joins TRBV14 and TRBJ1-1, with 7 positions matching TRBD1. CDR3 length equals 15 residues. J lost 4 bases, V lost 1 base, and 6 bases had no gene match. CDR1 is SGHDN, CDR2 FVKESK, per germline. CDR3: CASSQVTGAGTEAFF. CDR3 bases: TGTGCCAGCAGCCAAGTCACAGGGGCGGGCACTGAAGCTTTCTTT.

The chain couples TRBV10-2 to TRBJ2-1; 12 nucleotides match TRBD2. The CDR3 spans 16 residues. Trimming cost V 0 bases and J 9 bases; bases outside gene matches: 6. In germline, CDR1 is WSHSY, CDR2 SAAADI. The CDR3 spells CASSESGLAGGGEQFF. DNA of the CDR3: TGCGCCAGCAGTGAGTCCGGGCTAGCGGGAGGGGGTGAGCAGTTCTTC.

The chain uses TRBV2 and TRBJ1-2, with a possible D match to TRBD1 (5 bases). There are 12 residues in the CDR3. V dropped 5 bases and J dropped 8 bases, with 12 bases sitting between them. Germline V gene data show CDR1 as SNHLY and CDR2 as FYNNEI. The CDR3 nucleotides read TGTGCCAGCAGTACAAAGGGGCAGGGCTACACCTTC. It yields the protein CASSTKGQGYTF.

This rearrangement joins TRBV10-3 to TRBJ2-3, with D possibly TRBD2 on 6 matching bases. Trimming shortened V by 4 bases and J by 6 bases, and 17 bases separated the two germline ends. CDR3 length: 15 residues. Germline V gives CDR1 ENHRY, CDR2 SYGVKD. The CDR3 DNA reads as TGTGCCATCAGTGGACGGGGGAATGATGCGGATACGCAGTATTTT. It codes for CAISGRGNDADTQYF.